Listed below are T cell receptor beta chains from one sample, sequenced in a study of blood T cells in healthy people across ages. TCRdb itself ran the 5' RACE reads through MiXCR, one entry per CDR3 protein. Of approximately 350,000 distinct CDR3 sequences listed, about 49% are singletons. The specimen sequenced was blood. These TCRs come from a man in his 60s in good health. Both conserved end residues are part of each CDR3. A D gene is named only where the DNA matches it firmly. Only part of the rows carry a size: once, few, many, or a class if the clone is expanded.

CDR3aa | CDR3nt | j_gene | d_gene | abundance | v_gene
CASSRSGRKNIQYF | TGTGCCAGCAGCCGTAGCGGGAGGAAAAACATTCAGTACTTC | TRBJ2-4 | TRBD2 | . | TRBV7-2
CASRAGPKLDDEQFF | TGTGCCAGCAGAGCCGGGCCTAAGTTAGACGATGAGCAGTTCTTC | TRBJ2-1 | . | few | TRBV6-5
CASSSGTSGSHEQYF | TGTGCCAGCAGTTCGGGGACTAGCGGGAGTCACGAGCAGTACTTC | TRBJ2-7 | TRBD2 | . | TRBV6-2/TRBV6-3
CSSSSGDRDYEQYF | TGTTCCAGCAGTTCTGGGGACAGGGACTACGAGCAGTACTTC | TRBJ2-7 | TRBD1 | . | TRBV12-3/TRBV12-4
CSVNGQGGFHEQYF | TGCAGCGTTAACGGACAGGGGGGTTTCCACGAGCAGTACTTC | TRBJ2-7 | TRBD1 | . | TRBV29-1
CSARDAQSVYGYTF | TGCAGTGCTAGAGATGCCCAATCGGTCTATGGCTACACCTTC | TRBJ1-2 | . | few | TRBV20-1
CASSLRGQGATGANVLTF | TGTGCCAGCAGCTTACGAGGACAGGGGGCGACTGGGGCCAACGTCCTGACTTTC | TRBJ2-6 | TRBD1 | . | TRBV7-3
CASSLGQGSGYTF | TGTGCCAGCAGCCTAGGGCAGGGGAGTGGCTACACCTTC | TRBJ1-2 | . | many | TRBV7-3
CSARDTNTGAFF | TGCAGTGCTAGGGACACGAACACTGGAGCTTTCTTT | TRBJ1-1 | . | . | TRBV20-1
CASSFHNSDAGYTF | TGTGCCAGCAGTTTCCACAACTCAGACGCTGGCTACACCTTC | TRBJ1-2 | . | . | TRBV12-3/TRBV12-4
CASRTGQESYEQYF | TGTGCCAGCAGAACGGGACAGGAATCCTACGAGCAGTACTTC | TRBJ2-7 | TRBD1 | . | TRBV12-3/TRBV12-4
CASRAGGAQNIQYF | TGTGCCAGCAGGGCAGGGGGCGCCCAAAACATTCAGTACTTC | TRBJ2-4 | TRBD1 | many | TRBV6-2/TRBV6-3
CSAREGNRYYSNQPQHF | TGCAGTGCTAGAGAGGGCAACCGGTACTATAGCAATCAGCCCCAGCATTTT | TRBJ1-5 | . | . | TRBV20-1
CASSLVPGTGAGELFF | TGTGCCAGCAGTTTAGTACCCGGGACAGGGGCCGGGGAGCTGTTTTTT | TRBJ2-2 | TRBD1 | once | TRBV12-3/TRBV12-4
CASRDGLESSYNEQFF | TGTGCCAGCAGGGACGGACTGGAGAGCTCCTACAATGAGCAGTTCTTC | TRBJ2-1 | . | . | TRBV12-3/TRBV12-4
CAITIRAREDLGEQYF | TGTGCCATCACTATCCGGGCACGGGAGGACTTGGGCGAGCAGTACTTC | TRBJ2-7 | TRBD2 | . | TRBV10-3
CASSQGRGAFGQETQYF | TGTGCCAGCAGCCAAGGTAGGGGGGCGTTCGGCCAAGAGACCCAGTACTTC | TRBJ2-5 | . | . | TRBV4-2
CASRSDRILAKNIQYF | TGTGCCAGCAGATCTGACCGGATCCTAGCCAAAAACATTCAGTACTTC | TRBJ2-4 | . | . | TRBV21-1
CASSLEIAGGGGGTDTQYF | TGTGCCAGCAGCTTAGAGATAGCGGGAGGGGGAGGGGGCACAGATACGCAGTATTTT | TRBJ2-3 | TRBD2 | . | TRBV7-2
CASSRGGSDYGYTF | TGTGCCAGCAGCCGGGGGGGATCGGACTATGGCTACACCTTC | TRBJ1-2 | . | . | TRBV11-1
CSSHGGLGSTEAFF | TGCAGCTCCCACGGCGGACTGGGGAGCACTGAAGCTTTCTTT | TRBJ1-1 | . | many | TRBV29-1
CASSVAGGETQYF | TGTGCCAGCAGCGTAGCTGGGGGAGAGACCCAGTACTTC | TRBJ2-5 | . | few | TRBV9